The rows below give T cell receptor beta chains drawn from one sample of a study of blood T cell repertoires in COVID-19. Clones were sequenced by immunoSEQ multiplex PCR, and TCRdb holds only the in-frame ones, with some missing. The sample has around 380,000 clones, 81% seen once. The specimen was peripheral blood. These receptor sequences come from a human donor with acute or convalescent COVID-19. The donor label of this sample is uncertain. CDR3s include the opening cysteine and the closing phenylalanine or tryptophan. D genes are given only for firm matches. Some rows mark clone size as missing; the rest say once, few, many or name a class of expanded clone.

CDR3	DNA	V	J	D	size
CASRKTGSSDTQYF	TGTGCCAGTAGAAAAACCGGGAGCTCAGATACGCAGTATTTT	TRBV19	TRBJ2-3	NA	NA
CASSQPLLAGDTDTQYF	TGTGCCAGCAGCCAGCCCCTCCTAGCGGGGGACACAGATACGCAGTATTTT	TRBV3-1/TRBV3-2	TRBJ2-3	TRBD2	NA
CATSRSGRTLYNEQFF	TGTGCCACCAGCAGGAGCGGGAGGACTCTATACAATGAGCAGTTCTTC	TRBV15	TRBJ2-1	TRBD2	NA
CASGRQGSGELFF	TGCGCCAGCGGACGTCAGGGATCCGGGGAGCTGTTTTTT	TRBV5-1	TRBJ2-2	NA	once
CAWSSGGHTEAFF	TGTGCCTGGAGTTCCGGAGGGCACACTGAAGCTTTCTTT	TRBV30	TRBJ1-1	NA	NA
CASSLGSQDNTEAFF	TGTGCCAGCAGCTTGGGTTCACAGGATAACACTGAAGCTTTCTTT	TRBV5-4	TRBJ1-1	NA	NA
CASSLLWATSNQPQHF	TGTGCCAGCAGTTTATTGTGGGCGACGAGCAATCAGCCCCAGCATTTT	TRBV28	TRBJ1-5	NA	NA
CASSGATSNYGYTF	TGTGCCAGCAGCGGGGCAACATCAAACTATGGCTACACCTTC	TRBV4-2	TRBJ1-2	NA	NA
CASSDRSDRPYGYTF	TGTGCCAGCAGTGATCGCTCGGACAGGCCCTATGGCTACACCTTC	TRBV6-1	TRBJ1-2	TRBD1	NA
CASHRGEGPETQYF	TGTGCCAGCCACCGGGGGGAAGGTCCGGAGACCCAGTACTTC	TRBV2	TRBJ2-5	TRBD2	NA
CASSQLGQRLSTEAFF	TGTGCCAGCAGCCAGCTGGGACAGAGACTTAGCACTGAAGCTTTCTTT	TRBV14	TRBJ1-1	TRBD1	NA
CAISESMQGVGELFF	TGTGCCATCAGTGAGTCGATGCAGGGGGTCGGGGAACTGTTTTTT	TRBV10-3	TRBJ1-4	TRBD1	NA
CATSDLRQGAPTNEKLFF	TGTGCCACCAGTGATTTGCGACAGGGGGCACCAACTAATGAAAAACTGTTTTTT	TRBV24-1	TRBJ1-4	TRBD1	NA
CASTPGGARAEAFF	TGTGCCAGCACCCCAGGGGGCGCGAGGGCTGAAGCTTTCTTT	TRBV6-2/TRBV6-3	TRBJ1-1	TRBD1	NA
CASSLGSQETQYF	TGCGCCAGCAGCTTGGGCAGCCAAGAGACCCAGTACTTC	TRBV5-1	TRBJ2-5	NA	once
CASSLSERGSTDTQYF	TGCGCCAGCAGCTTGAGCGAGCGGGGGAGCACAGATACGCAGTATTTT	TRBV5-1	TRBJ2-3	TRBD2	once
CASSVRAYGYTF	TGTGCCAGCAGTGTGCGGGCCTATGGCTACACCTTC	TRBV28	TRBJ1-2	NA	NA
CASSESGPGEKLFF	TGTGCCAGCAGTGAGTCAGGGCCAGGGGAAAAACTGTTTTTT	TRBV2	TRBJ1-4	NA	NA
CASSVDRAIYGYTF	TGTGCCAGCAGTGTCGACAGGGCCATCTATGGCTACACCTTC	TRBV2	TRBJ1-2	TRBD1	NA
CASSGRDRGYNEKLFF	TGTGCCAGTAGTGGGCGGGACAGGGGATACAATGAAAAACTGTTTTTT	TRBV19	TRBJ1-4	TRBD1	NA
CASDRQGLYTEAFF	TGTGCCAGCGACCGACAGGGGTTGTACACTGAAGCTTTCTTT	TRBV6-5	TRBJ1-1	TRBD1	NA
CASSPGGASSAYEQYF	TGTGCCAGCAGCCCGGGGGGGGCTTCTAGTGCCTACGAGCAGTACTTC	TRBV6-6	TRBJ2-7	TRBD2	NA
CASSVGAVNEKLFF	TGTGCCAGCAGCGTTGGGGCGGTCAATGAAAAACTGTTTTTT	TRBV9	TRBJ1-4	NA	NA
CATSAGGGKTQYF	TGTGCCACCAGTGCGGGGGGTGGGAAGACCCAGTACTTC	TRBV15	TRBJ2-5	TRBD2	NA
CATGGSYEQYF	TGTGCCACAGGGGGGTCCTACGAGCAGTACTTC	TRBV10-3	TRBJ2-7	NA	NA
CAFRGYNSPLHF	TGTGCCTTCCGGGGTTATAATTCACCCCTCCACTTT	TRBV5-4	TRBJ1-6	NA	NA
CASSSPGLAVKSSYNEQFF	TGCGCCAGCAGCTCACCGGGACTAGCGGTTAAGAGCTCCTACAATGAGCAGTTCTTC	TRBV4-1	TRBJ2-1	TRBD2	few
CAISEPGQGNTEAFF	TGTGCCATCAGTGAACCCGGACAGGGAAACACTGAAGCTTTCTTT	TRBV10-3	TRBJ1-1	TRBD1	NA
CASSPHRGAGANVLTF	TGTGCCAGCAGTCCACACAGGGGGGCTGGGGCCAACGTCCTGACTTTC	TRBV28	TRBJ2-6	TRBD1	NA
CASRTGTGNYEQYF	TGCGCCAGCAGGACCGGGACAGGGAACTACGAGCAGTACTTC	TRBV5-1	TRBJ2-7	TRBD1	NA
CASSQATVSYNEQFF	TGTGCCAGCAGCCAAGCGACAGTTTCCTACAATGAGCAGTTCTTC	TRBV3-1/TRBV3-2	TRBJ2-1	NA	NA
CASSYRQDDPYGYTF	TGTGCCAGCAGTTACCGACAGGACGACCCCTATGGCTACACCTTC	TRBV6-2/TRBV6-3	TRBJ1-2	NA	NA
CASSDVNRRAYSNQPQHF	TGTGCCAGCAGTGACGTTAATCGGCGGGCATATAGCAATCAGCCCCAGCATTTT	TRBV6-1	TRBJ1-5	NA	NA
CASTTGTGRYSNQPQHF	TGTGCCAGCACCACCGGGACAGGGAGATATAGCAATCAGCCCCAGCATTTT	TRBV28	TRBJ1-5	TRBD1	NA
CAAGTPNTGELFF	TGTGCGGCGGGGACCCCGAACACCGGGGAGCTGTTTTTT	TRBV6-5	TRBJ2-2	NA	NA
CAISDLSGQGTQYF	TGTGCCATCAGTGACCTTAGCGGCCAAGGGACCCAGTACTTC	TRBV10-3	TRBJ2-5	NA	NA
CASSLQPRGGAHEQFF	TGTGCCAGCAGCTTACAACCACGCGGGGGGGCCCATGAGCAGTTCTTC	TRBV11-2	TRBJ2-1	TRBD2	NA
CASSLRGEGSGNTIYF	TGTGCCAGCAGCTTACGTGGGGAGGGTTCTGGAAACACCATATATTTT	TRBV7-6	TRBJ1-3	NA	NA
CASSEGKRRETQYF	TGTGCCAGCAGTGAAGGGAAGCGTAGAGAGACCCAGTACTTC	TRBV2	TRBJ2-5	NA	NA
CASSGQYGETQYF	TGTGCCAGCAGCGGCCAGTATGGCGAGACCCAGTACTTC	TRBV7-2	TRBJ2-5	NA	NA
CASSDTGGFATNYGYTF	TGTGCCAGCAGTGACACAGGGGGGTTCGCAACTAACTATGGCTACACCTTC	TRBV6-4	TRBJ1-2	TRBD1	NA
CASSSPEGGSGYTF	TGTGCCAGCAGCTCCCCCGAGGGCGGCTCTGGCTACACCTTC	TRBV7-9	TRBJ1-2	NA	NA
CASSTHRVGTEAFF	TGCGCCAGCAGCACCCACAGGGTAGGAACTGAAGCTTTCTTT	TRBV5-1	TRBJ1-1	NA	NA
CASSVNRATNEKLFF	TGTGCCAGCAGTGTCAACAGAGCAACTAATGAAAAACTGTTTTTT	TRBV2	TRBJ1-4	NA	NA
CASSAGTNDQPQHF	TGTGCCAGCAGCGCAGGGACAAACGATCAGCCCCAGCATTTT	TRBV9	TRBJ1-5	NA	NA
CASSLPWDRAGYGYTF	TGTGCCAGCAGTTTGCCCTGGGACAGGGCCGGCTATGGCTACACCTTC	TRBV13	TRBJ1-2	TRBD1	NA
CASSYSNQGPGELFF	TGTGCCAGCAGTTACTCGAACCAGGGTCCCGGGGAGCTGTTTTTT	TRBV6-5	TRBJ2-2	NA	NA
CASSTALGLATGELFF	TGTGCCAGTAGCACCGCCCTGGGACTAGCAACAGGGGAGCTGTTTTTT	TRBV19	TRBJ2-2	TRBD2	NA
CASSLGAGQVDYTF	TGTGCCAGCAGCTTAGGGGCCGGACAGGTAGACTACACCTTC	TRBV7-9	TRBJ1-2	TRBD1	many
CASSEYGRYQPQHF	TGTGCCAGCAGTGAATATGGCCGCTATCAGCCCCAGCATTTT	TRBV6-1	TRBJ1-5	NA	once
CASSLTGTANSPLHF	TGCGCCAGCAGCTTAACCGGGACAGCCAATTCACCCCTCCACTTT	TRBV5-1	TRBJ1-6	TRBD1	NA
CSAGEYEQYF	TGCAGTGCTGGGGAGTACGAGCAGTACTTC	TRBV20-1	TRBJ2-7	NA	NA
CASSFNWGPGTAGNTIYF	TGTGCCAGCAGCTTTAATTGGGGCCCCGGGACAGCTGGAAACACCATATATTTT	TRBV11-2	TRBJ1-3	TRBD1	NA
CASSFPTSGRADTQYF	TGTGCCAGCAGCTTTCCGACTAGCGGGAGAGCGGATACGCAGTATTTT	TRBV11-1	TRBJ2-3	TRBD2	NA
CASSSTGAGETQYF	TGTGCCAGCAGCTCGACAGGGGCGGGGGAGACCCAGTACTTC	TRBV7-7	TRBJ2-5	TRBD1	few
CASNPQGMNTEAFF	TGCGCCAGCAACCCCCAGGGGATGAACACTGAAGCTTTCTTT	TRBV5-1	TRBJ1-1	NA	NA
CASSYLGRGLAGIGELFF	TGTGCCAGCAGCTACTTGGGCCGAGGACTAGCGGGCATCGGGGAGCTGTTTTTT	TRBV5-4	TRBJ2-2	TRBD2	NA